This TCR beta chain was captured in a study of beta chain features in type 1 diabetes. This clone was detected a few times. Its target is unknown. Study-wide points: Across patients, naive, central memory and Treg TCRB repertoires exhibited apparently greater similarity than was observed across healthy donors. Type 1 diabetes patients had TCRB CDR3s that were shorter (moderately but significantly so) in all four CD4+ subsets.

Sequenced material consisted of expressed TCRB transcripts (all of the isolated RNA was reverse transcribed). This table comes from immunoSEQ multiplex PCR, and its TCRdb copy is limited to in-frame clones, with some not included. The profile shows about 240,000 clones, roughly 13% of them singletons. Sequenced sample: naive CD4+ T cells from blood. The source is a man aged 25 to 40 with type 1 diabetes.

CDR3 protein: CAARAGDTTQYF. In DNA form, the CDR3 reads TGTGCCGCCCGCGCCGGAGATACTACGCAGTATTTT. The gene calls are TRBV30 and TRBJ2-3; the D is unclear. Trimming cost V 8 bases and J 8 bases, with 17 bases left between them. From germline, CDR1 is GTSNPN and CDR2 SVGIG (reference sequence). This CDR3 region has 12 residues.